One T cell receptor beta chain is described in this entry. These data originate in a study of blood T cell repertoires in COVID-19. The study recruited people aged roughly 18 to 100 years across around 24 US areas. Two negative PCRs, clearance, or symptom resolution were required of recovered Cohort 3 donors. In the source study's methods: Nucleated cell counts were estimated from reference gene primer amplification. The repertoire was sequenced with immunoSEQ multiplex PCR; TCRdb's copy has only in-frame clones and lacks some. The DNA was the basis for D and trimming; V, J and clone size are from that table. The sample has about 330,000 clones, roughly 90% seen once; the top ten hold around a sixth. The CDR3 spans 18 residues. Germline-derived CDR1 and CDR2 are LGHDT and YNNKEL (reference sequence). V was shortened by 5 bases and J by 2 bases, with 22 bases between the two germline ends.

This sequence was found in a woman aged 30 to 39 who had recovered from COVID-19. Material: PBMCs or T cells enriched from blood (not recorded which). This chain connects TRBV3-1 (or the pseudogene TRBV3-2) to TRBJ1-3; D is perhaps TRBD1 (6 bases). CDR3 amino acids: CASSNSQAAGDTGNTIYF. The CDR3 region has the DNA TGTGCCAGCAGCAACTCTCAGGCGGCAGGGGACACTGGAAACACCATATATTTT.